These T cell receptor beta chains were read from a single sample in a study of T cells in Graves' hyperthyroidism and ophthalmopathy. Using its own MiXCR run on the multiplex PCR reads, TCRdb lists one record per CDR3 protein. The sample records about 500,000 distinct CDR3 sequences, roughly 17% being singletons. The source material was blood. These receptors were taken from a woman aged 18-29 years with Graves' hyperthyroidism. Each CDR3 is given with its conserved first and last residue. D genes are given only for firm matches. Rows give clone size only sometimes, using once, few, many, or a class for an expanded clone.

abundance: many; j_gene: TRBJ2-7; d_gene: TRBD1; v_gene: TRBV20-1; CDR3aa: CSASRRDRGQLDEQYF; CDR3nt: TGCAGTGCTAGCCGAAGAGACAGGGGCCAACTGGACGAGCAGTACTTC
abundance: many; j_gene: TRBJ1-5; d_gene: .; v_gene: TRBV4-3; CDR3aa: CASSPGAGANSNQPQHF; CDR3nt: TGCGCCAGCAGCCCGGGGGCAGGGGCGAATAGCAATCAGCCCCAGCATTTT
abundance: many; j_gene: TRBJ2-1; d_gene: TRBD1; v_gene: TRBV20-1; CDR3aa: CSAIRGRHNEQFF; CDR3nt: TGCAGTGCCATCAGGGGGCGGCACAATGAGCAGTTCTTC
abundance: many; j_gene: TRBJ2-5; d_gene: .; v_gene: TRBV6-2/TRBV6-3; CDR3aa: CASSYGRKETQYF; CDR3nt: TGTGCCAGCAGTTATGGTAGGAAAGAGACCCAGTACTTC
abundance: .; j_gene: TRBJ2-2; d_gene: .; v_gene: TRBV20-1; CDR3aa: CSARGSGDNPGELFF; CDR3nt: TGCAGTGCTAGAGGGTCCGGGGACAATCCCGGGGAGCTGTTTTTT
abundance: many; j_gene: TRBJ1-5; d_gene: TRBD1; v_gene: TRBV4-3; CDR3aa: CASSQVRQGQPQHF; CDR3nt: TGCGCCAGCAGCCAGGTCAGACAGGGACAGCCCCAGCATTTT
abundance: many; j_gene: TRBJ2-5; d_gene: .; v_gene: TRBV5-1; CDR3aa: CASSLAARDETQYF; CDR3nt: TGCGCCAGCAGCTTGGCCGCGAGGGATGAGACCCAGTACTTC
abundance: many; j_gene: TRBJ2-1; d_gene: .; v_gene: TRBV30; CDR3aa: CAWKVGRLYNEQFF; CDR3nt: TGTGCCTGGAAGGTAGGACGACTATACAATGAGCAGTTCTTC
abundance: few; j_gene: TRBJ1-2; d_gene: .; v_gene: TRBV6-2/TRBV6-3; CDR3aa: CASSYSQAGGLYGYTF; CDR3nt: TGTGCCAGCAGTTACTCCCAAGCGGGCGGCCTCTATGGCTACACCTTC
abundance: few; j_gene: TRBJ1-2; d_gene: TRBD1; v_gene: TRBV9; CDR3aa: CASSRSNRGNYGYTF; CDR3nt: TGTGCCAGCAGCAGAAGCAACAGGGGGAACTATGGCTACACCTTC
abundance: .; j_gene: TRBJ2-7; d_gene: TRBD1; v_gene: TRBV10-3; CDR3aa: CAMRDSSSYEQYF; CDR3nt: TGTGCCATGAGGGACAGTAGCTCCTACGAGCAGTACTTC
abundance: few; j_gene: TRBJ1-1; d_gene: TRBD1; v_gene: TRBV27; CDR3aa: CASSLSSGGTEAFF; CDR3nt: TGTGCCAGCAGTTTAAGTTCAGGGGGCACTGAAGCTTTCTTT
abundance: few; j_gene: TRBJ1-1; d_gene: .; v_gene: TRBV27; CDR3aa: CASTTGGSTEAFF; CDR3nt: TGTGCCAGCACCACGGGCGGGAGCACTGAAGCTTTCTTT
abundance: many; j_gene: TRBJ2-7; d_gene: .; v_gene: TRBV7-9; CDR3aa: CASSAPGGGGYEQYF; CDR3nt: TGTGCCAGCAGCGCCCCAGGGGGGGGCGGCTACGAGCAGTACTTC
abundance: .; j_gene: TRBJ1-3; d_gene: .; v_gene: TRBV6-5; CDR3aa: CASSYSGVRMPGNTIYF; CDR3nt: TGTGCCAGCAGTTACTCAGGGGTCCGCATGCCTGGAAACACCATATATTTT
abundance: few; j_gene: TRBJ2-3; d_gene: TRBD2; v_gene: TRBV4-3; CDR3aa: CASSDLLSGLAGGGSADTQYF; CDR3nt: TGCGCCAGCAGCGACCTACTTTCGGGACTAGCGGGGGGAGGTAGTGCAGATACGCAGTATTTT
abundance: many; j_gene: TRBJ1-1; d_gene: .; v_gene: TRBV3-1; CDR3aa: CASTQGIANTEAFF; CDR3nt: TGTGCCAGCACCCAGGGGATCGCGAACACTGAAGCTTTCTTT
abundance: few; j_gene: TRBJ2-3; d_gene: TRBD2; v_gene: TRBV2; CDR3aa: CASSGLAGGQGDTQYF; CDR3nt: TGTGCCAGCAGTGGACTAGCGGGAGGCCAGGGAGATACGCAGTATTTT
abundance: many; j_gene: TRBJ2-1; d_gene: .; v_gene: TRBV7-9; CDR3aa: CASSLGQAAYNEQFF; CDR3nt: TGTGCCAGCAGCTTAGGCCAGGCAGCCTACAATGAGCAGTTCTTC
abundance: .; j_gene: TRBJ2-1; d_gene: .; v_gene: TRBV6-2/TRBV6-3; CDR3aa: CASSYGNSNFFF; CDR3nt: TGTGCCAGCAGTTATGGAAACTCTAACTTCTTCTTC
abundance: .; j_gene: TRBJ2-2; d_gene: .; v_gene: TRBV20-1; CDR3aa: CSARRQNTGELFF; CDR3nt: TGCAGTGCTAGGAGGCAGAACACCGGGGAGCTGTTTTTT
abundance: few; j_gene: TRBJ1-2; d_gene: TRBD1; v_gene: TRBV20-1; CDR3aa: CSAPKTGGGLYGYTF; CDR3nt: TGCAGTGCTCCTAAGACAGGGGGCGGCCTCTATGGCTACACCTTC
abundance: many; j_gene: TRBJ1-5; d_gene: .; v_gene: TRBV7-8; CDR3aa: CASSSLRSNQPQHF; CDR3nt: TGTGCCAGCAGCTCTTTAAGGAGCAATCAGCCCCAGCATTTT
abundance: few; j_gene: TRBJ2-7; d_gene: TRBD1; v_gene: TRBV18; CDR3aa: CASSQVTGDEQYF; CDR3nt: TGTGCCAGCTCACAAGTGACAGGGGACGAGCAGTACTTC
abundance: few; j_gene: TRBJ1-1; d_gene: .; v_gene: TRBV4-1; CDR3aa: CASSRVQAHTEAFF; CDR3nt: TGCGCCAGCAGTAGAGTACAGGCTCATACTGAAGCTTTCTTT
abundance: many; j_gene: TRBJ1-1; d_gene: .; v_gene: TRBV10-3; CDR3aa: CAISESEGRTEAFF; CDR3nt: TGTGCCATCAGTGAGTCGGAGGGGAGAACTGAAGCTTTCTTT
abundance: many; j_gene: TRBJ2-3; d_gene: TRBD2; v_gene: TRBV13; CDR3aa: CASSPPREDTDTQYF; CDR3nt: TGTGCCAGCAGCCCCCCGCGGGAGGACACAGATACGCAGTATTTT
abundance: few; j_gene: TRBJ1-2; d_gene: .; v_gene: TRBV27; CDR3aa: CASSSRPLRGSYGYTF; CDR3nt: TGTGCCAGCAGTTCCCGGCCCCTCAGGGGAAGCTATGGCTACACCTTC
abundance: many; j_gene: TRBJ1-5; d_gene: .; v_gene: TRBV20-1; CDR3aa: CSARKPSGNQPQHF; CDR3nt: TGCAGTGCTAGAAAACCGTCGGGGAATCAGCCCCAGCATTTT
abundance: few; j_gene: TRBJ2-7; d_gene: TRBD1; v_gene: TRBV6-1; CDR3aa: CASNLDRVVYEQYF; CDR3nt: TGTGCCAGCAATCTGGACAGGGTGGTCTACGAGCAGTACTTC
abundance: .; j_gene: TRBJ2-5; d_gene: TRBD2; v_gene: TRBV24-1; CDR3aa: CATSGGGLGETQYF; CDR3nt: TGTGCCACCAGTGGGGGAGGGCTCGGAGAGACCCAGTACTTC
abundance: few; j_gene: TRBJ1-6; d_gene: .; v_gene: TRBV7-6; CDR3aa: CASRQGTGNSPLHF; CDR3nt: TGTGCCAGCAGGCAAGGGACGGGAAATTCACCCCTCCACTTT
abundance: few; j_gene: TRBJ1-1; d_gene: .; v_gene: TRBV30; CDR3aa: CAWSVRAGSWGGTEAFF; CDR3nt: TGTGCCTGGAGTGTACGAGCAGGGAGTTGGGGCGGCACTGAAGCTTTCTTT
abundance: few; j_gene: TRBJ2-1; d_gene: .; v_gene: TRBV28; CDR3aa: CASSLSEKGEQFF; CDR3nt: TGTGCCAGCAGTTTATCCGAGAAGGGTGAGCAGTTCTTC
abundance: many; j_gene: TRBJ2-1; d_gene: .; v_gene: TRBV6-2/TRBV6-3; CDR3aa: CASSCILGRRSSYNEQFF; CDR3nt: TGTGCCAGCAGTTGCATCTTGGGGAGGCGGAGCTCCTACAATGAGCAGTTCTTC
abundance: many; j_gene: TRBJ1-2; d_gene: .; v_gene: TRBV7-2; CDR3aa: CASSASGTANYGYTF; CDR3nt: TGTGCCAGCAGCGCCTCAGGGACCGCTAACTATGGCTACACCTTC
abundance: many; j_gene: TRBJ2-7; d_gene: .; v_gene: TRBV3-1; CDR3aa: CASSQEGQYPYYEQYF; CDR3nt: TGTGCCAGCAGCCAAGAGGGGCAGTACCCTTACTACGAGCAGTACTTC
abundance: few; j_gene: TRBJ1-2; d_gene: TRBD1; v_gene: TRBV20-1; CDR3aa: CSARLGGTGPNYGYTF; CDR3nt: TGCAGTGCTAGATTGGGCGGGACAGGTCCAAACTATGGCTACACCTTC
abundance: .; j_gene: TRBJ1-1; d_gene: .; v_gene: TRBV5-6; CDR3aa: CASSLVNPGTEAFF; CDR3nt: TGTGCCAGCAGCTTGGTAAACCCCGGGACTGAAGCTTTCTTT
abundance: .; j_gene: TRBJ2-2; d_gene: TRBD2; v_gene: TRBV19; CDR3aa: CASSTTSGGTGELFF; CDR3nt: TGTGCCAGTAGTACCACTAGCGGGGGAACCGGGGAGCTGTTTTTT
abundance: few; j_gene: TRBJ2-1; d_gene: .; v_gene: TRBV19; CDR3aa: CASNQGVKVHEQFF; CDR3nt: TGTGCCAGTAACCAGGGTGTTAAGGTGCATGAGCAGTTCTTC
abundance: few; j_gene: TRBJ1-2; d_gene: TRBD1; v_gene: TRBV5-1; CDR3aa: CASSAYSTGDGYTF; CDR3nt: TGCGCCAGCAGCGCCTATTCTACAGGGGACGGCTACACCTTC
abundance: few; j_gene: TRBJ2-3; d_gene: .; v_gene: TRBV10-3; CDR3aa: CAIRKDLGSDTQYF; CDR3nt: TGTGCCATCAGAAAGGATTTAGGGTCTGATACGCAGTATTTT
abundance: few; j_gene: TRBJ1-2; d_gene: .; v_gene: TRBV6-2/TRBV6-3; CDR3aa: CASSTTGTSGYTF; CDR3nt: TGTGCCAGCAGCACAACCGGGACATCGGGCTACACCTTC
abundance: many; j_gene: TRBJ1-6; d_gene: TRBD1; v_gene: TRBV28; CDR3aa: CASDTGGRSPLHF; CDR3nt: TGTGCCAGTGATACAGGGGGACGCTCACCCCTCCACTTT
abundance: once; j_gene: TRBJ2-3; d_gene: TRBD2; v_gene: TRBV5-1; CDR3aa: CASSLSPTLAGGGTQYF; CDR3nt: TGCGCCAGCAGCCTTTCCCCGACTCTAGCGGGGGGCGGTACGCAGTATTTT
abundance: many; j_gene: TRBJ2-7; d_gene: .; v_gene: TRBV7-9; CDR3aa: CASSLVSSSGEQYF; CDR3nt: TGTGCCAGCAGCTTAGTAAGCAGCTCCGGCGAGCAGTACTTC
abundance: few; j_gene: TRBJ2-1; d_gene: TRBD2; v_gene: TRBV27; CDR3aa: CASGPGLAGEGDYEQFF; CDR3nt: TGTGCCAGTGGCCCGGGACTAGCGGGAGAAGGAGATTATGAGCAGTTCTTC
abundance: .; j_gene: TRBJ1-1; d_gene: TRBD1; v_gene: TRBV28; CDR3aa: CASSPPDRGVLNTEAFF; CDR3nt: TGTGCCAGCAGTCCACCGGACAGGGGGGTACTGAACACTGAAGCTTTCTTT
abundance: many; j_gene: TRBJ2-3; d_gene: TRBD2; v_gene: TRBV28; CDR3aa: CASIRAGRLTDTQYF; CDR3nt: TGTGCCAGCATTCGAGCGGGAAGGTTAACGGATACGCAGTATTTT
abundance: few; j_gene: TRBJ2-1; d_gene: .; v_gene: TRBV9; CDR3aa: CASSVDPDNEQFF; CDR3nt: TGTGCCAGCAGCGTAGATCCCGACAATGAGCAGTTCTTC
abundance: .; j_gene: TRBJ2-1; d_gene: TRBD2; v_gene: TRBV13; CDR3aa: CASSRTSGRAYNEQFF; CDR3nt: TGTGCCAGCAGCAGGACTAGCGGGAGGGCGTACAATGAGCAGTTCTTC
abundance: many; j_gene: TRBJ2-3; d_gene: TRBD2; v_gene: TRBV6-1; CDR3aa: CASSSGRLAGVADTQYF; CDR3nt: TGTGCCAGCAGTTCCGGTAGGCTAGCGGGAGTTGCAGATACGCAGTATTTT
abundance: few; j_gene: TRBJ2-1; d_gene: .; v_gene: TRBV6-2/TRBV6-3; CDR3aa: CASSYSEGGNPSYNEQFF; CDR3nt: TGTGCCAGCAGTTACTCGGAGGGGGGGAACCCCTCCTACAATGAGCAGTTCTTC
abundance: .; j_gene: TRBJ2-1; d_gene: .; v_gene: TRBV4-3; CDR3aa: CASSQGGASKYNEQFF; CDR3nt: TGCGCCAGCAGCCAAGGCGGGGCGTCGAAATACAATGAGCAGTTCTTC
abundance: many; j_gene: TRBJ2-1; d_gene: .; v_gene: TRBV12-3/TRBV12-4; CDR3aa: CASSLAVGGRTYNEQFF; CDR3nt: TGTGCCAGCAGTTTAGCGGTCGGGGGCAGAACCTACAATGAGCAGTTCTTC
abundance: once; j_gene: TRBJ2-2; d_gene: TRBD2; v_gene: TRBV6-4; CDR3aa: CASSEGGRSTGELFF; CDR3nt: TGTGCCAGCAGTGAAGGCGGGAGGTCTACCGGGGAGCTGTTTTTT
abundance: few; j_gene: TRBJ2-2; d_gene: TRBD2; v_gene: TRBV5-1; CDR3aa: CASSSGLAGESTGELFF; CDR3nt: TGCGCCAGCAGCTCGGGACTAGCGGGAGAAAGCACCGGGGAGCTGTTTTTT
abundance: .; j_gene: TRBJ2-2; d_gene: .; v_gene: TRBV7-2; CDR3aa: CASSLDPGAPGELFF; CDR3nt: TGTGCCAGCAGCCTAGATCCGGGGGCCCCCGGGGAGCTGTTTTTT